Shown below are 14 T cell receptor beta chains from a single sample sequenced in a study of cytomegalovirus exposure and HLA in healthy donors. Clones were sequenced by immunoSEQ multiplex PCR, and TCRdb holds only the in-frame ones, with some missing. The table lists more than 95,000 clones, roughly 83% of them singletons. Specimen: PBMCs. These receptors were collected from a man in his late teens or twenties in good health and CMV-seronegative.

The CDR3 region is CSVEAGLNEQFF. The CDR3 DNA is TGCAGCGTCGAGGCAGGGTTGAATGAGCAGTTCTTC. The chain couples TRBV29-1 to TRBJ2-1; a possible D gene is TRBD1 (5 bases). Trimming stripped 6 bases from V and 7 bases from J, with 13 bases between. The CDR3 totals 12 residues. Germline lookup yields CDR1 SQVTM and CDR2 ANQGSEA.

This clone was counted a few times. The chain joins TRBV7-2 to TRBJ2-7, with 9 bases identical to TRBD2. Per the germline V gene, CDR1 is SGHTA and CDR2 is FQGNSA. J was trimmed by 4 bases and V by 5 bases; bases with no gene match: 6. The CDR3 consists of 14 residues. The CDR3 reads CASSPQAGGYEQYF. The CDR3 DNA reads TGTGCCAGCAGCCCCCAGGCGGGAGGGTACGAGCAGTACTTC.

The rearrangement links TRBV2 to TRBJ1-4, with D unresolved. Germline CDR1 and CDR2: SNHLY and FYNNEI. V gave up 8 bases and J gave up 0 bases, with 13 bases separating them. The CDR3 has 15 residues. The CDR3 reads CASLPRTATNEKLFF. The DNA for the CDR3 is TGTGCCAGCCTCCCCAGGACTGCAACTAATGAAAAACTGTTTTTT.

J is TRBJ2-7 and V is TRBV29-1, with D perhaps matching TRBD2 (6 bases). Germline V gives CDR1 SQVTM, CDR2 ANQGSEA. V was clipped by 2 bases and J by 6 bases, with 23 bases between them. This CDR3 comprises 16 residues. CDR3 sequence reads: CSVEQSRGGPGREQYF. In DNA, the CDR3 is TGCAGCGTTGAACAATCCCGGGGAGGCCCCGGCCGCGAGCAGTACTTC.

The V and J genes are TRBV6-6 and TRBJ2-1; D is perhaps TRBD1 (6 bases). The germline gives CDR1 MNHNY, CDR2 SVGAGI (reference sequence). Trimming removed 6 bases from V and 10 bases from J, with 19 bases in between. This CDR3 spans 14 amino acids. CDR3 residues: CASRSQGGGWEQFF. The CDR3, as DNA: TGTGCCAGCAGATCACAGGGCGGCGGTTGGGAGCAGTTCTTC.

This clone came up once. V usage is TRBV11-3 and J usage is TRBJ2-1, with 9 positions matching TRBD2. The CDR3 length is 15 residues. V was pared by 5 bases and J by 7 bases, with 9 bases of the junction left unmatched. The germline CDR1 and CDR2 sequences are SGHNT and YENEEA. The CDR3 DNA sequence: TGTGCCAGCAGCCCAAGTAGCGGGAGTAGGAATGAGCAGTTCTTC. Translating it yields CASSPSSGSRNEQFF.

A remark on this clone: This likely came from a read error, as a far larger clone is one base away. This chain uses TRBV6-6 with TRBJ1-2; TRBD1 matches 10 bases. The CDR3 is 13 residues long. The germline V gene has CDR1 MNHNY and CDR2 SVGAGI (reference sequence). J gave up 8 bases and V 0 bases, and 0 bases lay outside the gene matches. CDR3 DNA: TGTGCCAGCAGTTACTCGACAGGGGGCGGCTACACCTTC. It yields the protein CASSYSTGGGYTF.

V gene TRBV7-2 combines with J gene TRBJ1-5; 9 nucleotides align to TRBD1. The V gene end was trimmed by 3 bases and the J gene end by 1 base; junction bases not matched to a gene: 1. CDR1 SGHTA and CDR2 FQGNSA come from the germline V gene. The CDR3 is 15 amino acids. The CDR3 loop reads CASSFGTGSNQPQHF. The CDR3 coding sequence is TGTGCCAGCAGCTTCGGGACAGGGAGCAATCAGCCCCAGCATTTT. Variable domain in full (rest from reference TRBV7-2 and TRBJ1-5): GAGVSQSPSNKVTEKGKDVELRCDPISGHTALYWYRQSLGQGLEFLIYFQGNSAPDKSGLPSDRFSAERTGGSVSTLTIQRTQQEDSAVYLCASSFGTGSNQPQHFGDGTRLSIL.

A single count supports this clone. This sequence joins TRBV6-4 and TRBJ2-1; 11 bases match TRBD2. Per the germline V gene, CDR1 is MRHNA and CDR2 is SNTAGT. Trimming cost V 8 bases and J 2 bases; bases outside gene matches: 20. The CDR3 totals 20 residues. CDR3 sequence: CASPPRSWTSGSQTYNEQFF. Written as DNA, the CDR3 is TGTGCCAGCCCCCCTCGGTCCTGGACTAGCGGGTCCCAAACCTACAATGAGCAGTTCTTC.

This clone was detected once. Additional DNA sequences in this sample encode the identical CDR3. The chain is built from TRBV7-9 and TRBJ1-1, with a tentative D call TRBD1 (6 bases). The CDR3 sequence is 12 residues long. CDR1 is SEHNR, CDR2 FQNEAQ, per germline (reference sequence). V dropped 1 base and J dropped 6 bases, with 6 bases sitting between them. The CDR3 sequence: CASSLGGPEAFF. CDR3 in DNA: TGTGCCAGCAGCTTAGGGGGGCCTGAAGCTTTCTTT.

V usage is TRBV18 and J usage is TRBJ2-7, with 9 positions matching TRBD1. Germline lookup yields CDR1 KGHSH and CDR2 LQKENI. The CDR3 is 14 amino acids. The V segment lost 2 bases and the J segment 6 bases; nucleotides outside the gene matches: 5. CDR3 residues: CASSPIGTGSEQYF. The DNA for the CDR3 is TGTGCCAGCTCACCAATCGGGACAGGGAGCGAGCAGTACTTC.

V usage is TRBV5-1 and J usage is TRBJ1-4; D uncertain. V dropped 4 bases and J dropped 5 bases, with 15 bases sitting between them. This CDR3 has 15 residues. Looked up from germline, CDR1 is SGHRS and CDR2 is YFSETQ. DNA for the CDR3: TGCGCCAGCAGCCTAGATTGGGTTCTAAATGAAAAACTGTTTTTT. It yields the protein CASSLDWVLNEKLFF.

V gene TRBV30 combines with J gene TRBJ2-3, with 8 positions matching TRBD1. The V gene's germline CDR1 is GTSNPN and CDR2 SVGIG (reference sequence). The CDR3 totals 13 residues. The CDR3 region is CAGDRRRTDTQYF. In nucleotides, the CDR3 is TGTGCTGGGGACAGGAGAAGGACAGATACGCAGTATTTT.

The genes are TRBV7-6 and TRBJ2-2; TRBD1 is a possible D gene (5 bases). Germline V gene lookup returns CDR1 SGHVS and CDR2 FNYEAQ. The CDR3 is made up of 16 amino acids. Trimming left V 3 bases short and J 1 base short, with 12 bases between. This CDR3 reads CASSFDLTGNTGELFF. As DNA, the CDR3 is TGTGCCAGCAGCTTTGACCTAACAGGGAACACCGGGGAGCTGTTTTTT.